This T cell receptor beta chain derives from a study of T cells in Graves' hyperthyroidism and ophthalmopathy. Study-wide results and limits: Ophthalmopathy cases were set apart from stable hyperthyroidism by a 13 V-J model.

From RNA transcripts, TCR beta CDR3 regions were amplified. Using the HTBI primer set, a first-round RT-PCR was run on the TCR CDR3. TCRdb ran MiXCR on the multiplex PCR reads and lists one entry per CDR3 protein. The table lists about 350,000 distinct CDR3 sequences, roughly an eighth of them singletons. The V segment lost 5 bases and the J segment 0 bases; nucleotides outside the gene matches: 9. The CDR3 has 15 amino acids. The germline CDR1 and CDR2 sequences are DFQATT and SNEGSKA (reference sequence). Diagnostic decisions used clinical symptoms, serum thyroxine and TRAb, thyroid ultrasound and orbital computed tomography. Many counts were recorded for this clonotype. The antigen is unknown.

V and J are TRBV20-1 and TRBJ2-7, with TRBD2 matching over 8 bases. The specimen was blood. This clonotype originated in a woman in her thirties or forties with Graves' ophthalmopathy. The CDR3, as DNA: TGCAGTGCTCTAACCCCTAGCGGGTACTCCTACGAGCAGTACTTC. This encodes CSALTPSGYSYEQYF.